Listed below are T cell receptor beta chains from one sample, sequenced in a study of blood T cell repertoires in COVID-19. Profiled with immunoSEQ multiplex PCR; TCRdb holds only in-frame clones, not every one. The data contain approximately 300,000 clones, about 85% of them singletons. Sequencing was performed on peripheral blood. The receptors here all came from a man aged 18-30 years with active or convalescent COVID-19. Both conserved end residues are part of each CDR3. The order of the fields is V gene, D gene, clone size, J gene, CDR3 protein, CDR3 DNA. A D gene is named only where the DNA matches it firmly. Expanded clones get a size class; other rows say once, few or many, or leave the size out.

v_gene: TRBV7-8; d_gene: -; abundance: -; j_gene: TRBJ1-5; CDR3aa: CASSPDGNQPQHF; CDR3nt: TGTGCCAGCAGCCCTGATGGCAACCAGCCCCAGCATTTT
v_gene: TRBV14; d_gene: -; abundance: -; j_gene: TRBJ2-5; CDR3aa: CASSQDPGGTWETQYF; CDR3nt: TGTGCCAGCAGCCAAGACCCGGGCGGGACCTGGGAGACCCAGTACTTC
v_gene: TRBV5-1; d_gene: -; abundance: -; j_gene: TRBJ2-1; CDR3aa: CASSFTGTEQFF; CDR3nt: TGCGCCAGCAGCTTTACGGGTACCGAGCAGTTCTTC
v_gene: TRBV10-3; d_gene: TRBD2; abundance: -; j_gene: TRBJ2-7; CDR3aa: CAIRGTSSLIEQYF; CDR3nt: TGTGCCATCAGGGGGACTAGCTCACTAATCGAGCAGTACTTC
v_gene: TRBV11-2; d_gene: TRBD1; abundance: -; j_gene: TRBJ2-7; CDR3aa: CASSFLTGAPYEQYF; CDR3nt: TGTGCCAGCAGCTTCTTGACAGGGGCCCCCTACGAGCAGTACTTC
v_gene: TRBV4-1; d_gene: TRBD2; abundance: -; j_gene: TRBJ2-2; CDR3aa: CASSPGLAGDYTGELFF; CDR3nt: TGCGCCAGCAGCCCCGGACTAGCGGGGGACTATACCGGGGAGCTGTTTTTT
v_gene: TRBV5-1; d_gene: TRBD1; abundance: -; j_gene: TRBJ2-7; CDR3aa: CASSPEKRGTGSHEQYF; CDR3nt: TGCGCCAGCAGCCCCGAAAAAAGGGGGACAGGGTCCCACGAGCAGTACTTC
v_gene: TRBV5-1; d_gene: -; abundance: -; j_gene: TRBJ1-1; CDR3aa: CASSRKVLQGPTEAFF; CDR3nt: TGCGCCAGCAGCCGAAAAGTTTTACAGGGACCCACTGAAGCTTTCTTT
v_gene: TRBV5-1; d_gene: -; abundance: few; j_gene: TRBJ2-5; CDR3aa: CASSLAGLASEMYF; CDR3nt: TGCGCCAGCAGCTTGGCCGGGCTAGCGAGTGAGATGTACTTC
v_gene: TRBV19; d_gene: TRBD1; abundance: few; j_gene: TRBJ1-1; CDR3aa: CASSPRDRGKTEAFF; CDR3nt: TGTGCCAGTAGTCCGAGGGACAGGGGAAAGACTGAAGCTTTCTTT
v_gene: TRBV5-8; d_gene: -; abundance: -; j_gene: TRBJ1-1; CDR3aa: CASSFEVIATEAFF; CDR3nt: TGTGCCAGCAGCTTTGAGGTGATCGCGACTGAAGCTTTCTTT
v_gene: TRBV18; d_gene: -; abundance: -; j_gene: TRBJ2-3; CDR3aa: CASSPPGRTDTQYF; CDR3nt: TGTGCCAGCTCACCACCGGGCAGGACAGATACGCAGTATTTT
v_gene: TRBV6-2/TRBV6-3; d_gene: TRBD1; abundance: -; j_gene: TRBJ1-2; CDR3aa: CASSLPTGRGGYTF; CDR3nt: TGTGCCAGCAGTCTACCGACAGGGCGTGGTGGCTACACCTTC
v_gene: TRBV27; d_gene: TRBD1; abundance: -; j_gene: TRBJ2-7; CDR3aa: CASRRQGAYEQYF; CDR3nt: TGTGCCAGCAGGAGACAGGGGGCCTACGAGCAGTACTTC
v_gene: TRBV6-4; d_gene: TRBD2; abundance: -; j_gene: TRBJ2-2; CDR3aa: CASSRLAGDGELFF; CDR3nt: TGTGCCAGTTCAAGACTAGCGGGAGACGGGGAGCTGTTTTTT
v_gene: TRBV7-3; d_gene: -; abundance: -; j_gene: TRBJ2-1; CDR3aa: CASSLSGNEQFF; CDR3nt: TGTGCCAGCAGCTTAAGCGGCAATGAGCAGTTCTTC
v_gene: TRBV6-5; d_gene: -; abundance: -; j_gene: TRBJ2-2; CDR3aa: CASSYATGSTGELFF; CDR3nt: TGTGCCAGCAGTTACGCCACAGGGAGCACCGGGGAGCTGTTTTTT
v_gene: TRBV7-7; d_gene: -; abundance: -; j_gene: TRBJ2-3; CDR3aa: CASSYEKPRDTQYF; CDR3nt: TGTGCCAGCAGCTACGAAAAACCCAGGGATACGCAGTATTTT
v_gene: TRBV15; d_gene: TRBD1; abundance: -; j_gene: TRBJ2-7; CDR3aa: CATSGPDRGRDEQYF; CDR3nt: TGTGCCACCAGCGGACCTGACAGGGGGCGCGACGAGCAGTACTTC
v_gene: TRBV29-1; d_gene: -; abundance: -; j_gene: TRBJ1-1; CDR3aa: CSVLRGVDTEAFF; CDR3nt: TGCAGCGTTCTCCGGGGGGTGGACACTGAAGCTTTCTTT
v_gene: TRBV19; d_gene: TRBD1; abundance: -; j_gene: TRBJ2-7; CDR3aa: CASSATTGRLIYEQYF; CDR3nt: TGTGCCAGTAGTGCGACGACAGGGAGATTGATCTACGAGCAGTACTTC
v_gene: TRBV7-9; d_gene: -; abundance: -; j_gene: TRBJ2-7; CDR3aa: CASSLRGGQAYEQYF; CDR3nt: TGTGCCAGCAGCTTACGCGGGGGACAAGCCTACGAGCAGTACTTC
v_gene: TRBV24-1; d_gene: -; abundance: -; j_gene: TRBJ2-3; CDR3aa: CATGAFRGDSTDTQYF; CDR3nt: TGTGCCACCGGGGCTTTCAGGGGGGACTCAACAGATACGCAGTATTTT
v_gene: TRBV7-9; d_gene: -; abundance: few; j_gene: TRBJ1-2; CDR3aa: CASSLEFDSGGYTF; CDR3nt: TGTGCCAGCAGCTTAGAGTTCGACAGTGGGGGCTACACCTTC
v_gene: TRBV28; d_gene: -; abundance: -; j_gene: TRBJ2-1; CDR3aa: CASRDGGTPYNEQFF; CDR3nt: TGTGCCAGCAGAGATGGCGGGACCCCCTACAATGAGCAGTTCTTC
v_gene: TRBV18; d_gene: -; abundance: -; j_gene: TRBJ1-4; CDR3aa: CASSPPNVGGRDEKLFF; CDR3nt: TGTGCCAGCTCACCACCAAATGTGGGCGGGCGGGATGAAAAACTGTTTTTT
v_gene: TRBV28; d_gene: -; abundance: -; j_gene: TRBJ1-1; CDR3aa: CASSMPQGTNTEAFF; CDR3nt: TGTGCCAGCAGTATGCCTCAGGGGACGAACACTGAAGCTTTCTTT
v_gene: TRBV27; d_gene: TRBD1; abundance: -; j_gene: TRBJ2-4; CDR3aa: CASSFPRGNKNIQYF; CDR3nt: TGTGCCAGCAGTTTTCCCAGGGGGAACAAAAACATTCAGTACTTC
v_gene: TRBV21-1; d_gene: -; abundance: once; j_gene: TRBJ2-3; CDR3aa: CASSKAQRGLAGVVDTQYF; CDR3nt: TGTGCCAGCAGCAAAGCGCAGAGGGGACTAGCGGGAGTTGTAGATACGCAGTATTTT
v_gene: TRBV4-1; d_gene: -; abundance: -; j_gene: TRBJ1-1; CDR3aa: CASSQEFSVNTEAFF; CDR3nt: TGCGCCAGCAGCCAAGAATTTTCCGTGAACACTGAAGCTTTCTTT
v_gene: TRBV29-1; d_gene: TRBD1; abundance: -; j_gene: TRBJ1-3; CDR3aa: CSVWTGRAGNTIYF; CDR3nt: TGCAGCGTTTGGACAGGAAGGGCTGGAAACACCATATATTTT
v_gene: TRBV6-6; d_gene: -; abundance: -; j_gene: TRBJ2-3; CDR3aa: CASSLKQGQGTDTQYF; CDR3nt: TGTGCCAGCAGTTTAAAGCAGGGTCAGGGCACAGATACGCAGTATTTT
v_gene: TRBV3-1/TRBV3-2; d_gene: -; abundance: -; j_gene: TRBJ1-2; CDR3aa: CASSQDPGPLNYGYTF; CDR3nt: TGTGCCAGCAGCCAAGATCCAGGGCCTCTTAACTATGGCTACACCTTC
v_gene: TRBV19; d_gene: -; abundance: -; j_gene: TRBJ2-1; CDR3aa: CASRPPGLNYNEQFF; CDR3nt: TGTGCCAGTAGGCCTCCGGGACTGAACTACAATGAGCAGTTCTTC
v_gene: TRBV5-1; d_gene: -; abundance: -; j_gene: TRBJ1-6; CDR3aa: CASRETRAGYSPLHF; CDR3nt: TGCGCCAGCAGGGAAACCCGGGCGGGATATTCACCCCTCCACTTT
v_gene: TRBV5-1; d_gene: TRBD1; abundance: -; j_gene: TRBJ2-3; CDR3aa: CASSLEGATDTQYF; CDR3nt: TGCGCCAGCAGCTTGGAGGGGGCCACAGATACGCAGTATTTT
v_gene: TRBV15; d_gene: -; abundance: -; j_gene: TRBJ2-7; CDR3aa: CATSSRSGYEQYF; CDR3nt: TGTGCCACCAGCAGTAGGAGTGGCTACGAGCAGTACTTC
v_gene: TRBV4-2; d_gene: TRBD1; abundance: -; j_gene: TRBJ2-2; CDR3aa: CASSQAGTANGELFF; CDR3nt: TGTGCCAGCAGCCAAGCCGGGACAGCTAACGGGGAGCTGTTTTTT
v_gene: TRBV19; d_gene: -; abundance: few; j_gene: TRBJ2-2; CDR3aa: CASSIDARGEFSTGELFF; CDR3nt: TGTGCCAGTAGTATAGACGCGCGGGGAGAGTTTTCTACCGGGGAGCTGTTTTTT
v_gene: TRBV5-1; d_gene: TRBD1; abundance: -; j_gene: TRBJ1-3; CDR3aa: CASSGQGGSGNTIYF; CDR3nt: TGCGCCAGCAGTGGACAGGGGGGCTCTGGAAACACCATATATTTT
v_gene: TRBV19; d_gene: TRBD1; abundance: -; j_gene: TRBJ2-1; CDR3aa: CASSGTGDNEQFF; CDR3nt: TGTGCCAGTTCCGGGACAGGGGACAATGAGCAGTTCTTC
v_gene: TRBV11-2; d_gene: -; abundance: -; j_gene: TRBJ2-2; CDR3aa: CASSSFDSPGELFF; CDR3nt: TGTGCCAGCAGCTCATTCGACAGCCCCGGGGAGCTGTTTTTT
v_gene: TRBV28; d_gene: -; abundance: -; j_gene: TRBJ2-7; CDR3aa: CASRSRDEQYF; CDR3nt: TGTGCCAGCAGAAGTCGGGACGAGCAGTACTTC
v_gene: TRBV6-2/TRBV6-3; d_gene: TRBD2; abundance: -; j_gene: TRBJ2-1; CDR3aa: CASSYSRGSGGYNEQFF; CDR3nt: TGTGCCAGCAGTTACTCGAGGGGTAGCGGGGGCTACAATGAGCAGTTCTTC
v_gene: TRBV5-6; d_gene: -; abundance: -; j_gene: TRBJ2-7; CDR3aa: CASSLYLRSSYEQYF; CDR3nt: TGTGCCAGCAGCTTGTATCTGCGAAGTTCCTACGAGCAGTACTTC
v_gene: TRBV11-2; d_gene: -; abundance: -; j_gene: TRBJ1-2; CDR3aa: CASSPRLVFDGYTF; CDR3nt: TGTGCCAGCAGCCCGCGTTTGGTGTTTGATGGCTACACCTTC
v_gene: TRBV7-9; d_gene: TRBD1; abundance: -; j_gene: TRBJ2-7; CDR3aa: CASSPDRDEQYF; CDR3nt: TGTGCCAGCAGCCCCGACAGGGACGAGCAGTACTTC
v_gene: TRBV5-1; d_gene: -; abundance: -; j_gene: TRBJ1-1; CDR3aa: CASSLAGDTEAFF; CDR3nt: TGCGCCAGCAGCTTAGCAGGGGACACTGAAGCTTTCTTT
v_gene: TRBV5-5; d_gene: TRBD1; abundance: -; j_gene: TRBJ1-4; CDR3aa: CASSPGGSTNEKLFF; CDR3nt: TGTGCCAGCAGCCCAGGGGGGTCAACTAATGAAAAACTGTTTTTT
v_gene: TRBV4-1; d_gene: -; abundance: -; j_gene: TRBJ1-2; CDR3aa: CASSLGLLEPGYTF; CDR3nt: TGCGCCAGCAGCCTGGGGCTTCTTGAACCAGGCTACACCTTC
v_gene: TRBV5-1; d_gene: TRBD1; abundance: once; j_gene: TRBJ1-6; CDR3aa: CASSPGTDATALHF; CDR3nt: TGCGCCAGCAGCCCAGGGACAGACGCGACCGCCCTCCACTTT
v_gene: TRBV5-6; d_gene: -; abundance: -; j_gene: TRBJ1-5; CDR3aa: CASSFMGTTQPQHF; CDR3nt: TGTGCCAGCAGCTTTATGGGGACAACTCAGCCCCAGCATTTT
v_gene: TRBV15; d_gene: -; abundance: -; j_gene: TRBJ1-4; CDR3aa: CATSRESGAYNEKLFF; CDR3nt: TGTGCCACCAGCAGAGAGTCAGGGGCCTATAATGAAAAACTGTTTTTT
v_gene: TRBV2; d_gene: TRBD1; abundance: -; j_gene: TRBJ1-1; CDR3aa: CASTGGTGSTEAFF; CDR3nt: TGTGCCAGCACAGGTGGGACAGGGAGCACTGAAGCTTTCTTT
v_gene: TRBV28; d_gene: TRBD1; abundance: -; j_gene: TRBJ1-3; CDR3aa: CASTRTGGSGNTIYF; CDR3nt: TGTGCCAGCACCCGGACAGGGGGCTCTGGAAACACCATATATTTT
v_gene: TRBV5-1; d_gene: -; abundance: -; j_gene: TRBJ2-2; CDR3aa: CASSSDTGELFF; CDR3nt: TGCGCCAGCAGCTCAGACACCGGGGAGCTGTTTTTT
v_gene: TRBV6-5; d_gene: -; abundance: -; j_gene: TRBJ2-7; CDR3aa: CASSHSAGGEQYF; CDR3nt: TGTGCCAGCAGTCACTCGGCCGGGGGCGAGCAGTACTTC